These 14 T cell receptor beta chains were all obtained from the same sample, sequenced in a study of human T cells and chemical hapten exposure. TCRdb recomputed calls from the RACE reads with MiXCR, one row per CDR3 protein. The data contain some 300,000 distinct CDR3 sequences, approximately 5% of them seen just once; the ten biggest clones take up approximately 8.2%. Time point meaning: pre-sensitization, week 0. Regarding treatment: therapeutic diphenylcyclopropenone sensitization with weekly scalp DPC. The sequenced sample was whole blood, obtained in connection with sensitization to the hapten diphenylcyclopropenone (DPC). The origin of the receptors is a young woman with alopecia areata. Some clones in this sample may be carry-over from other donors' samples.

This clonotype has at least ten counts. The V call is TRBV4-3, the J call TRBJ2-3; D gene unclear. This CDR3 has 13 residues. Germline V gene data show CDR1 as LGHNA and CDR2 as YSLEER. The germline V and J ends were trimmed by 0 bases and 4 bases, with 5 bases remaining between them. CDR3 in DNA: TGCGCCAGCAGCCAAGATTTCTCAGATACGCAGTATTTT. This sequence encodes CASSQDFSDTQYF.

This clonotype was picked up many times. The rearrangement joins TRBV15 to TRBJ2-3; 8 nucleotides match TRBD2. Germline CDR1 is LNHNV and CDR2 is YYDKDF (reference sequence). The ends lost 8 bases at V and 6 bases at J; junction bases unmatched: 10. There are 14 residues in the CDR3. The CDR3 sequence is CATAGGSLGDTQYF. DNA for the CDR3: TGTGCCACCGCGGGAGGTAGCCTAGGCGATACGCAGTATTTT.

The table lists this clonotype with a few counts. The chain recombines TRBV6-5 with TRBJ2-3; D unclear. This CDR3 spans 14 amino acids. The germline gives CDR1 MNHEY, CDR2 SVGAGI. V was cut by 4 bases and J by 2 bases, with 10 bases left in between. The CDR3 DNA reads as TGTGCCAGCAGTTCCGCGGCCTACACAGATACGCAGTATTTT. This sequence encodes CASSSAAYTDTQYF.

The sample holds many counts of this clonotype. The CDR3 DNA reads TGTGCCAGCAGCCTGGACTGGCTCACTAATGAAAAACTGTTTTTT. Encoded protein: CASSLDWLTNEKLFF. This sequence joins TRBV7-2 and TRBJ1-4; D remains ambiguous. The germline V gene encodes CDR1 SGHTA and CDR2 FQGNSA. CDR3 length: 15 amino acids. Trimming removed 5 bases from V and 2 bases from J, with 12 bases in between.

This clonotype was seen ten or more times. The chain joins TRBV11-2 to TRBJ1-1; the D gene is possibly TRBD1 (5 bases). The CDR3 is 12 residues long. V gave up 4 bases and J gave up 6 bases, with 9 bases separating them. Per the germline V gene, CDR1 is SGHAT and CDR2 is FQNNGV. The CDR3 spells CASSWGTSEAFF. The CDR3 region has the DNA TGTGCCAGCAGCTGGGGGACCTCTGAAGCTTTCTTT.

The chain uses TRBV7-9 and TRBJ1-2; D gene unclear. Germline assignment: CDR1 SEHNR and CDR2 FQNEAQ (reference sequence). Trimming took off 5 bases at V and 4 bases at J, with 8 bases between the two ends. CDR3 length equals 12 residues. This chain's CDR3 is CASSPSAYGYTF. In DNA, the CDR3 is TGTGCCAGCAGCCCCTCCGCCTATGGCTACACCTTC.

This chain uses TRBV10-3 with TRBJ2-7; TRBD1 or TRBD2 may be the D gene (5 bases each). The CDR3 is 14 amino acids. V dropped 2 bases and J dropped 0 bases, with 8 bases sitting between them. Germline V lookup: CDR1 ENHRY, CDR2 SYGVKD. The CDR3 DNA is TGTGCCATCAGTGAGGCCGGGACCTCCTACGAGCAGTACTTC. Protein: CAISEAGTSYEQYF.

V usage is TRBV28 and J usage is TRBJ1-6; no firm D call. With 1 base removed from V and 7 bases from J, the gap between germline ends came to 14 bases. This CDR3 has 16 residues. The germline gives CDR1 MDHEN, CDR2 SYDVKM. The CDR3 DNA reads TGTGCCAGCAGTTTATCACGAAGGACTCAGAATTCACCCCTCCACTTT. Translation: CASSLSRRTQNSPLHF.

In its sample, this clonotype was seen a few times. V is TRBV5-6 and J is TRBJ1-5; 8 positions match TRBD1. In germline, CDR1 is SGHDT, CDR2 YYEEEE. Trimming removed 5 bases from V and 3 bases from J; junction bases left unmatched: 10. This CDR3 has 16 residues. In nucleotides, the CDR3 is TGTGCCAGCAGTAAGACAGGGGACTTCTCCAATCAGCCCCAGCATTTT. Translating it yields CASSKTGDFSNQPQHF.

CDR3 loop: CASSLAGLSGEKLFF. CDR3 DNA sequence: TGTGCCAGCAGCTTAGCAGGGCTCTCCGGTGAAAAACTGTTTTTT. This chain joins TRBV7-2 and TRBJ1-4; no clear D. Germline V lookup: CDR1 SGHTA, CDR2 FQGNSA. CDR3 length: 15 amino acids. V was trimmed by 0 bases and J by 7 bases, leaving 12 bases between them.

This clonotype was counted ten times or more. V is TRBV29-1 and J is TRBJ1-3; maybe TRBD1 (5 bases). The CDR3 consists of 17 residues. V was clipped by 4 bases and J by 0 bases, with 19 bases between them. CDR1 and CDR2 (germline): SQVTM, ANQGSEA. DNA for the CDR3: TGCAGCGTTGTAGTTTCGGGACTTCCGAGCTCTGGAAACACCATATATTTT. This translates into CSVVVSGLPSSGNTIYF.

Only a few counts were recorded for this clonotype. The rearrangement links TRBV6-6 to TRBJ2-3; D might be TRBD1 (6 bases). Deletions cut 5 bases from V and 6 bases from J, with 9 bases between. The CDR3 runs to 12 residues. The V gene's germline CDR1 is MNHNY and CDR2 SVGAGI (reference sequence). The CDR3 region has the DNA TGTGCCAGCAGTACCACAGGGGATACGCAGTATTTT. The encoded protein is CASSTTGDTQYF.

This clonotype was observed at least ten times. V usage is TRBV28 and J usage is TRBJ1-3; D is perhaps TRBD1 (5 bases). CDR3 length: 18 amino acids. Per germline, CDR1 MDHEN and CDR2 SYDVKM. V was shortened by 1 base and J by 2 bases, with 18 bases between the two germline ends. The CDR3 DNA sequence: TGTGCCAGCAGTTTATCGGGGGGATGGGAGGGAACTGGAAACACCATATATTTT. It yields the protein CASSLSGGWEGTGNTIYF.

This clonotype was counted only a few times. The CDR3 sequence is CSASGQGPFCEQYF. CDR3 nucleotide sequence: TGCAGTGCTAGTGGGCAGGGCCCGTTCTGCGAGCAGTACTTC. The chain is built from TRBV20-1 and TRBJ2-7, with D possibly being TRBD1 (5 bases). There are 14 residues in the CDR3. Germline loops: CDR1 DFQATT, CDR2 SNEGSKA (reference sequence). Trimming removed 3 bases at V and 6 bases at J, with 18 bases between.